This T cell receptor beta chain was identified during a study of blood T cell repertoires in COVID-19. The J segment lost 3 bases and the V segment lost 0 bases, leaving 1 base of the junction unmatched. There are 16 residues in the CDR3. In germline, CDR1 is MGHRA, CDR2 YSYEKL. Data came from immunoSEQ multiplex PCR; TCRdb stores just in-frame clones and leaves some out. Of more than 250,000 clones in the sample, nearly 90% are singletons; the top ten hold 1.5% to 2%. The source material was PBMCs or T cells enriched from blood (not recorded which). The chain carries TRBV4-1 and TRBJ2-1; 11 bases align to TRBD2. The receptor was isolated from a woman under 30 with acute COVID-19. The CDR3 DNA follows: TGCGCCAGCAGCCAAGATCTAGCGGGAGGCTACAATGAGCAGTTCTTC. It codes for CASSQDLAGGYNEQFF.